This record concerns one T cell receptor beta chain sequence. The junction had 5 bases not matched to a gene; V was cut back by 4 bases and J by 0 bases. There are 16 residues in the CDR3. CDR1 is SGHDT, CDR2 YYEEEE, per germline. Profiled with immunoSEQ multiplex PCR; TCRdb holds only in-frame clones, not every one. The sample comprises tens of thousands of clones, roughly 85% of which are singletons, and around 27% rests with the top ten. The sample belongs to a study of blood T cell repertoires in COVID-19. Background on the study: Acute and convalescent COVID-19 specimens originated in the United States, Italy and Spain. Nucleic acid was either cDNA or gDNA, and it came from T cells, B-cell-depleted T cells, or PBMCs.

Material for sequencing was peripheral blood. The chain combines TRBV5-6 with TRBJ2-1; 9 bases fit TRBD1. The clonotype was recovered from a man aged 60 to 75 with active or convalescent COVID-19. Here the CDR3 DNA reads TGTGCCAGCAGCCTAGACAGGGGGAGCTCCTACAATGAGCAGTTCTTC. It encodes CASSLDRGSSYNEQFF.